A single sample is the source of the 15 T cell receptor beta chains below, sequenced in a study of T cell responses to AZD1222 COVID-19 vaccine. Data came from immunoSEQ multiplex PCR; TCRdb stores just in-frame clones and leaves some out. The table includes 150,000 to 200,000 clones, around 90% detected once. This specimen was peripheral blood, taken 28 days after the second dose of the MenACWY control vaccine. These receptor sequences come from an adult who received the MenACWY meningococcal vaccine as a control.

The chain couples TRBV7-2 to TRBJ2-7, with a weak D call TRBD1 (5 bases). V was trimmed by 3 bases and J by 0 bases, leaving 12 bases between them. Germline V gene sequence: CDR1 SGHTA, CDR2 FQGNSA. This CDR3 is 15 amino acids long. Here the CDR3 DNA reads TGTGCCAGCAGCTTTAGGGGCGGCCCCTCCTACGAGCAGTACTTC. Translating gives CASSFRGGPSYEQYF.

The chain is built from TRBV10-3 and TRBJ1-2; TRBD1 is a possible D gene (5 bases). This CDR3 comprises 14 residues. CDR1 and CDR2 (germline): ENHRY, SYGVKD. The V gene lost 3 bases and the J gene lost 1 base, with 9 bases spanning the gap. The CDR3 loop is CAISDPGGNYGYTF. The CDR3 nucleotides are TGTGCCATCAGTGACCCGGGGGGTAACTATGGCTACACCTTC.

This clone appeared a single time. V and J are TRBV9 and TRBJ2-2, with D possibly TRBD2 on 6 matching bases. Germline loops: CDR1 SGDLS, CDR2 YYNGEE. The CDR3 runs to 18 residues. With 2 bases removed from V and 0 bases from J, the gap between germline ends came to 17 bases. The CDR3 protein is CASSVPTSGGSNTGELFF. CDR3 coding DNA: TGTGCCAGCAGCGTCCCCACATCCGGGGGTTCGAACACCGGGGAGCTGTTTTTT.

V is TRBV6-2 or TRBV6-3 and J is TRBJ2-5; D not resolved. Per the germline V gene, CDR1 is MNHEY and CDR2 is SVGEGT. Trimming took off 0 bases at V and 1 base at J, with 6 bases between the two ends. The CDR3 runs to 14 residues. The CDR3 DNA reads TGTGCCAGCAGTTACTCGGGCAGCCAAGAGACCCAGTACTTC. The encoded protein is CASSYSGSQETQYF.

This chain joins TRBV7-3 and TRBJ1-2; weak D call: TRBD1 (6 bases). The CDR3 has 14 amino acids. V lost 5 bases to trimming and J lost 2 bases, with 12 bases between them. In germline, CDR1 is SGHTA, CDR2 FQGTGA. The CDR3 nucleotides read TGTGCCAGCAGCCAACAGGGAATAAACTATGGCTACACCTTC. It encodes CASSQQGINYGYTF.

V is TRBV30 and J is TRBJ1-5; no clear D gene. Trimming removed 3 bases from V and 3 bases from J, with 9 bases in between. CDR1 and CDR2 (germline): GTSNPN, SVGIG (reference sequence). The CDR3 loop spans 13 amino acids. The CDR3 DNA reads TGTGCCTGGAGCGCGAATACCAATCAGCCCCAGCATTTT. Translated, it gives CAWSANTNQPQHF.

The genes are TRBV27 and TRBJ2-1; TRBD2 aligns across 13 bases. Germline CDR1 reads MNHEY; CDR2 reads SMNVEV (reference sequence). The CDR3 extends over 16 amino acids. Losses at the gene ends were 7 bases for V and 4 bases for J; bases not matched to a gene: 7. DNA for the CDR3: TGTGCCAGCATTCCAAGGACTAGCGGGAGTTACAATGAGCAGTTCTTC. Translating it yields CASIPRTSGSYNEQFF.

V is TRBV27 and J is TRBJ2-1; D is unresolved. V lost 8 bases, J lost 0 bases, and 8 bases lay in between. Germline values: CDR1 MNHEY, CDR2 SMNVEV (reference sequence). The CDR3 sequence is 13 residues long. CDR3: CASSAYSYNEQFF. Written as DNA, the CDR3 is TGTGCCAGCTCGGCCTACTCCTACAATGAGCAGTTCTTC.

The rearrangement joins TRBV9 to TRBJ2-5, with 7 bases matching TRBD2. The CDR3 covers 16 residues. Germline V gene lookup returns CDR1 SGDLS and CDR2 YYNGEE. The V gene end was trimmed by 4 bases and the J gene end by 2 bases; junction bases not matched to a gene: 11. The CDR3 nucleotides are TGTGCCAGCAGCACCCGCCCAGTGGGAGGGCAAGAGACCCAGTACTTC. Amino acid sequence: CASSTRPVGGQETQYF.

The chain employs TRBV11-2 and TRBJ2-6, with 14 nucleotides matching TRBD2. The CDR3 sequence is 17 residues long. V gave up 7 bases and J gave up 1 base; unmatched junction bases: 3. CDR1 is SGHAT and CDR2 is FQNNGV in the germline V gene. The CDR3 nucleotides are TGTGCCAGCAACCGACTAGCGGGAGGGTCTGGGGCCAACGTCCTGACTTTC. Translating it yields CASNRLAGGSGANVLTF.

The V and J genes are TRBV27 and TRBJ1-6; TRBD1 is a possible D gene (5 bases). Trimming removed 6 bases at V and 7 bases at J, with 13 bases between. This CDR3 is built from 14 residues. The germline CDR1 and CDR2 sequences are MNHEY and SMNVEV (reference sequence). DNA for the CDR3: TGTGCCAGCAGGGCAGGGACCGAGAATTCACCCCTCCACTTT. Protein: CASRAGTENSPLHF.

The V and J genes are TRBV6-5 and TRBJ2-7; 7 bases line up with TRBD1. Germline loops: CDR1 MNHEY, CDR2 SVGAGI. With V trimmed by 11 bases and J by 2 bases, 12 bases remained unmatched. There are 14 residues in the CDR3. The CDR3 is CAGARSDRAYEQYF. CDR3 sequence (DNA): TGTGCCGGCGCCCGCAGCGACAGGGCCTACGAGCAGTACTTC.

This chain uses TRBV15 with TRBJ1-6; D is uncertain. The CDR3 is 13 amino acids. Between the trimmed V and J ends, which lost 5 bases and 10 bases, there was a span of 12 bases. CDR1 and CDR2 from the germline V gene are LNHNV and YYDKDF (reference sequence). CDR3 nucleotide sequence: TGTGCCACCAGCCCTCACCCAGACTCACCCCTCCACTTT. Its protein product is CATSPHPDSPLHF.

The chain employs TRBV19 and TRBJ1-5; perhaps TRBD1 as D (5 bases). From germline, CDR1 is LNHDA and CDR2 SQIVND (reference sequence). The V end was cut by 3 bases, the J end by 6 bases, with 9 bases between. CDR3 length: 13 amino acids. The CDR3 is CASSMQGIQPQHF. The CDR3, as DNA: TGTGCCAGTAGTATGCAGGGAATTCAGCCCCAGCATTTT.

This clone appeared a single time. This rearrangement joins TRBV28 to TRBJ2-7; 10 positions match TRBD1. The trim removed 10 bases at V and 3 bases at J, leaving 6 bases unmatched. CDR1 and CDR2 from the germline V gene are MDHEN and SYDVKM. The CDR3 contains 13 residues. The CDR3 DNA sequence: TGTGCCACTCCGGGACAGGGGAACTACGAGCAGTACTTC. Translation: CATPGQGNYEQYF.